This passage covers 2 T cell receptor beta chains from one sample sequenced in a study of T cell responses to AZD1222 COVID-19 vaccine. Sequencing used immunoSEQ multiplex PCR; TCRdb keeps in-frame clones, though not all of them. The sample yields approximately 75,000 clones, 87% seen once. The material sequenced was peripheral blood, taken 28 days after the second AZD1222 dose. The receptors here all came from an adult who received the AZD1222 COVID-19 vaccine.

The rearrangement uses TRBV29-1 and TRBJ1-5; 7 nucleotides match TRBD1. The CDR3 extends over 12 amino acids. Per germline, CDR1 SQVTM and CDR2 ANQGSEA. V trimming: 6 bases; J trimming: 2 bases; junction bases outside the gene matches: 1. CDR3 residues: CSVGQGNQPQHF. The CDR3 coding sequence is TGCAGCGTCGGACAGGGCAATCAGCCCCAGCATTTT. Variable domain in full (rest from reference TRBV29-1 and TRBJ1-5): SAVISQKPSRDICQRGTSLTIQCQVDSQVTMMFWYRQQPGQSLTLIATANQGSEATYESGFVIDKFPISRPNLTFSTLTVSNMSPEDSSIYLCSVGQGNQPQHFGDGTRLSIL.

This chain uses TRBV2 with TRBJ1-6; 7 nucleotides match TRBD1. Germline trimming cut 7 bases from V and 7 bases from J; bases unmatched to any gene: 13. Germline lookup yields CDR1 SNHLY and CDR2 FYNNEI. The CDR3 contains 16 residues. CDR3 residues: CASKIGTDMGNSPLHF. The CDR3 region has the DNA TGTGCCAGCAAGATTGGGACAGACATGGGAAATTCACCCCTCCACTTT.